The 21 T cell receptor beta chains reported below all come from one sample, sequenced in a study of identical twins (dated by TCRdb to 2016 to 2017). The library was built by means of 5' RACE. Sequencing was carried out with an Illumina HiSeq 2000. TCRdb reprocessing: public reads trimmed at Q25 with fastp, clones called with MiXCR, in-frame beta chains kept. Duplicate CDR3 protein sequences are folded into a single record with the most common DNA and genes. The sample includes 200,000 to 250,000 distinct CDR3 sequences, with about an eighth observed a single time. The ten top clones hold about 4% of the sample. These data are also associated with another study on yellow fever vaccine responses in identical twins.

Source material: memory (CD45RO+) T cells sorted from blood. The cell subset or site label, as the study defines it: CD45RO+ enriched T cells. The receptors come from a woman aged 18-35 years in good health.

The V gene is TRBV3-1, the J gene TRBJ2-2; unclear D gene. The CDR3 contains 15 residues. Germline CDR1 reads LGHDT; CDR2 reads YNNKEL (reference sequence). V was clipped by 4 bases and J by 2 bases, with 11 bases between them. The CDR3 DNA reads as TGTGCCAGCAGCCGGTCAGGAGTAAACACCGGGGAGCTGTTTTTT. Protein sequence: CASSRSGVNTGELFF.

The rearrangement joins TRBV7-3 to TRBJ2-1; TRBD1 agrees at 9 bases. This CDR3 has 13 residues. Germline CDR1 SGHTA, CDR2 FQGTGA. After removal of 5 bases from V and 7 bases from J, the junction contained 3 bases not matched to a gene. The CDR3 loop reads CASSRDRVNEQFF. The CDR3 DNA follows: TGTGCCAGCAGCCGGGACAGGGTAAATGAGCAGTTCTTC.

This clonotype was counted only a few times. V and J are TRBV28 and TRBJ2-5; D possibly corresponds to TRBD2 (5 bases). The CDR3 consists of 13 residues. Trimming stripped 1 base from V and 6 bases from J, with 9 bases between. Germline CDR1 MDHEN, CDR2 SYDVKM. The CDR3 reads CASSLLDGKTQYF. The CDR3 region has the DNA TGTGCCAGCAGTTTATTAGACGGGAAGACCCAGTACTTC.

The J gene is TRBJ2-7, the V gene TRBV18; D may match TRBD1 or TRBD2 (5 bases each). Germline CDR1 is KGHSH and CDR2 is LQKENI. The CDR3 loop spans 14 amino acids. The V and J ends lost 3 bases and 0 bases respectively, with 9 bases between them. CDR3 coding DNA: TGTGCCAGCTCACCCCCGGGACCCTCCTACGAGCAGTACTTC. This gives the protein CASSPPGPSYEQYF.

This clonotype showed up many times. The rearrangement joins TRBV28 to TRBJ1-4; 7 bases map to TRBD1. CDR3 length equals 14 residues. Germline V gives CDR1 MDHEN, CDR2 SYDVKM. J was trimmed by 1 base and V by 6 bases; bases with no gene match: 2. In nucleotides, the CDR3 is TGTGCCAGCAGCCAGGGGGTAACTAATGAAAAACTGTTTTTT. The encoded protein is CASSQGVTNEKLFF.

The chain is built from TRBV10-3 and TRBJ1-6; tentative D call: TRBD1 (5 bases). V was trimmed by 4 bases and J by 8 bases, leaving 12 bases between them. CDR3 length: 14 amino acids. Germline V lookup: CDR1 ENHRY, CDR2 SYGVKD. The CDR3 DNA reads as TGTGCCATCAGTGTGGGGACCGAGGATTCACCCCTCCACTTT. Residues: CAISVGTEDSPLHF.

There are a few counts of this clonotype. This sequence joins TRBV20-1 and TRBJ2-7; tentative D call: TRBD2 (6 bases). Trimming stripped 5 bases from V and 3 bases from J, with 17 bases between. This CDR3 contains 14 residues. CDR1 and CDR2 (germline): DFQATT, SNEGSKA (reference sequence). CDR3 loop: CSAERVSAYYEQYF. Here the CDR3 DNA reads TGCAGTGCTGAGCGGGTGTCCGCTTACTACGAGCAGTACTTC.

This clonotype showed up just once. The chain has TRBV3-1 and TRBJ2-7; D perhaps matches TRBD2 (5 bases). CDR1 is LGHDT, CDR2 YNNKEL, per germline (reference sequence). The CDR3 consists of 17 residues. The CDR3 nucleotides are TGTACCTTCTGTTTAACTGCCCGAGGGCAGGAGGCCTACGAGCAGTACTTC. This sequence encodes CTFCLTARGQEAYEQYF.

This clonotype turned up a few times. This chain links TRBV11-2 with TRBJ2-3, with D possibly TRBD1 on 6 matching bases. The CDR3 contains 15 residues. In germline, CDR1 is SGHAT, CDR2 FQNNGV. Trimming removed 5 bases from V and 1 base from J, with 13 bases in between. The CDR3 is CASSATGKGTDTQYF. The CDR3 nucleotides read TGTGCCAGCAGCGCAACAGGGAAGGGCACAGATACGCAGTATTTT.

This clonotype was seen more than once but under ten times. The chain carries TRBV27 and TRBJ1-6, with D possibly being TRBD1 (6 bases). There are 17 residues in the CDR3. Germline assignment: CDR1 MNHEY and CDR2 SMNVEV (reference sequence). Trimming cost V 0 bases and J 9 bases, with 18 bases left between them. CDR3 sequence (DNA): TGTGCCAGCAGTTTATCCTCGGGGGGCTTCGGGATTTCACCCCTCCACTTT. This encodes CASSLSSGGFGISPLHF.

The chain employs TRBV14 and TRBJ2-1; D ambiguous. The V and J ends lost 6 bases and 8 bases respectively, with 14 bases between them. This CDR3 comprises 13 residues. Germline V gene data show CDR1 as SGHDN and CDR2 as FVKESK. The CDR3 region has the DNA TGTGCCAGCAGACACGACCCGTACGATGAGCAGTTCTTC. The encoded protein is CASRHDPYDEQFF.

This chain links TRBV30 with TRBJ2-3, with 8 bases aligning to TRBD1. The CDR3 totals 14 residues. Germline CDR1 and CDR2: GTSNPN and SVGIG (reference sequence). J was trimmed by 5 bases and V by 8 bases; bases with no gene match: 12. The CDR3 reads CAAWPQGAGDTQYF. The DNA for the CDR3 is TGTGCCGCTTGGCCGCAGGGGGCCGGAGATACGCAGTATTTT.

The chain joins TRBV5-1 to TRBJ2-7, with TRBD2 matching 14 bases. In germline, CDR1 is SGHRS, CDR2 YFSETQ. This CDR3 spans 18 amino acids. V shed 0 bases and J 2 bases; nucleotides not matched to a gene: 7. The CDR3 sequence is CASSLETSGGARTYEQYF. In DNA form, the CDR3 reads TGCGCCAGCAGCTTGGAGACTAGCGGGGGGGCTCGCACCTACGAGCAGTACTTC.

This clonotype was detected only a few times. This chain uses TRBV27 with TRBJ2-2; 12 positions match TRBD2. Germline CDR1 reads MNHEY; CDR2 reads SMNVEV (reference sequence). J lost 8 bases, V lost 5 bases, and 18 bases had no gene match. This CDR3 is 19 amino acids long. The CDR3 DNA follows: TGTGCCAGCAGTCTCCGGACAGGGGGGACTAGCGGGCGATCAGGGGAGCTGTTTTTT. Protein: CASSLRTGGTSGRSGELFF.

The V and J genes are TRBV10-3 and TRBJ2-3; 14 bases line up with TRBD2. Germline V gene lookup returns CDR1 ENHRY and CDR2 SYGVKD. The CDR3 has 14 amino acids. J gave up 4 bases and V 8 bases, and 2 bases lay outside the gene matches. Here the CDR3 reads CAIGGLAGADTQYF. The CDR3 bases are TGTGCCATCGGGGGACTAGCGGGAGCAGATACGCAGTATTTT.

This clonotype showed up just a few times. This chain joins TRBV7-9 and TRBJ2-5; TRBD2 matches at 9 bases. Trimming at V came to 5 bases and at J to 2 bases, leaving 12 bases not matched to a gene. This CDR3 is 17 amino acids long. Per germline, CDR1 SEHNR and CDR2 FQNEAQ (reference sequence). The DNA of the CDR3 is TGTGCCAGCAGCGTTCTCCGAATAGCGGGGGTACAAGAGACCCAGTACTTC. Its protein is CASSVLRIAGVQETQYF. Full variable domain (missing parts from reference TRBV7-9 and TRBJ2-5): DTGVSQNPRHKITKRGQNVTFRCDPISEHNRLYWYRQTLGQGPEFLTYFQNEAQLEKSRLLSDRFSAERPKGSFSTLEIQRTEQGDSAMYLCASSVLRIAGVQETQYFGPGTRLLVL.

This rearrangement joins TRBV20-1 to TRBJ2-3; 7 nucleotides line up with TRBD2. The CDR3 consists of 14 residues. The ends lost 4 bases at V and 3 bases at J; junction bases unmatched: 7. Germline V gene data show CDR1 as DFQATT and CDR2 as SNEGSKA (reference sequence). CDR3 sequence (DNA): TGCAGTGCTATTGGCGGGAGACAGACAGATACGCAGTATTTT. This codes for CSAIGGRQTDTQYF.

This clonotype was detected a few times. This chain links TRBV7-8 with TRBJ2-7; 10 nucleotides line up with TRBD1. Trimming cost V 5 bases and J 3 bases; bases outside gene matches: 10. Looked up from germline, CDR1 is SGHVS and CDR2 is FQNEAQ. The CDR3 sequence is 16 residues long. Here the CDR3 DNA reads TGTGCCAGCAGCCCCAGGTCGGGACAGGGGAACTACGAGCAGTACTTC. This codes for CASSPRSGQGNYEQYF.

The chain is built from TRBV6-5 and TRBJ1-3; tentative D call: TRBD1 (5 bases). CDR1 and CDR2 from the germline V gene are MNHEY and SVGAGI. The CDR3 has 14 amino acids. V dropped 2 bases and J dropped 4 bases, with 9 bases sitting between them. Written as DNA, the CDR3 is TGTGCCAGCAGTTACGTCCCAGGGGGAAACACCATATATTTT. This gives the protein CASSYVPGGNTIYF.

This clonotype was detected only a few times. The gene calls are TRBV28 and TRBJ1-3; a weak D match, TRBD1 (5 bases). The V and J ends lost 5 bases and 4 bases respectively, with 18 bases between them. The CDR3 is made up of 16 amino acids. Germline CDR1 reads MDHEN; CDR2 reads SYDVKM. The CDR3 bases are TGTGCCAGCAGTCCGGGGGGAGGTGTGATCGGAAACACCATATATTTT. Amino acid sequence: CASSPGGGVIGNTIYF.

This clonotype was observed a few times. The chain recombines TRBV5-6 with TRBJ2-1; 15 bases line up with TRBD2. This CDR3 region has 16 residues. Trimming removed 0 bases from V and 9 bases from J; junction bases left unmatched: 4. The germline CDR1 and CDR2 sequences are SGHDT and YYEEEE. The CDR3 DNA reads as TGTGCCAGCAGCTTGGGGACTAGCGGGGGGGCCCTTGAGCAGTTCTTC. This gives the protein CASSLGTSGGALEQFF. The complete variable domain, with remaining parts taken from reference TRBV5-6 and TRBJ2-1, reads DAGVTQSPTHLIKTRGQQVTLRCSPKSGHDTVSWYQQALGQGPQFIFQYYEEEERQRGNFPDRFSGHQFPNYSSELNVNALLLGDSALYLCASSLGTSGGALEQFFGPGTRLTVL.